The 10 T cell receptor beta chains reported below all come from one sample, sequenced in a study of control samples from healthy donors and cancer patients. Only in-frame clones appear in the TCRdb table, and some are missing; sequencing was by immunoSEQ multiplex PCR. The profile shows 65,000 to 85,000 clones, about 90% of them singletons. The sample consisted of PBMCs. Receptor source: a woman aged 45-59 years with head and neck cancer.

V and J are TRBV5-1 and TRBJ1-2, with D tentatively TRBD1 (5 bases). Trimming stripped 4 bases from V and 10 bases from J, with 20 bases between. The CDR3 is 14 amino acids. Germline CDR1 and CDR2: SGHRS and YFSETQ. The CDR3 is CASSPRGEMIDYTF. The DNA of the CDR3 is TGCGCCAGCAGCCCCCGGGGCGAAATGATCGACTACACCTTC.

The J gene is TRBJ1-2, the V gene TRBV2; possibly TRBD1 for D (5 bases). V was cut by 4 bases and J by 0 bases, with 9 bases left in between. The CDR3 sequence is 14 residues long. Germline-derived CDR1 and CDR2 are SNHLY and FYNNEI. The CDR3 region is CASSGRQPNYGYTF. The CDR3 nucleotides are TGTGCCAGCAGTGGGCGACAGCCTAACTATGGCTACACCTTC.

The CDR3 sequence: CASTVRGGYGANVLTF. Written as DNA, the CDR3 is TGTGCCAGCACCGTTAGGGGGGGCTATGGGGCCAACGTCCTGACTTTC. V is TRBV2 and J is TRBJ2-6, with D tentatively TRBD2 (7 bases). Trimming took off 7 bases at V and 3 bases at J, with 16 bases between the two ends. Germline CDR1 SNHLY, CDR2 FYNNEI. The CDR3 totals 16 residues.

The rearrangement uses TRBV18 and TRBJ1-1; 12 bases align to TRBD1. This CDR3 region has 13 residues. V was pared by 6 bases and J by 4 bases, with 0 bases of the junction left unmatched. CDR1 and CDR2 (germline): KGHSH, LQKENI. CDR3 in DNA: TGTGCCAGCTCGGGACAGGGGGCCACTGAAGCTTTCTTT. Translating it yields CASSGQGATEAFF.

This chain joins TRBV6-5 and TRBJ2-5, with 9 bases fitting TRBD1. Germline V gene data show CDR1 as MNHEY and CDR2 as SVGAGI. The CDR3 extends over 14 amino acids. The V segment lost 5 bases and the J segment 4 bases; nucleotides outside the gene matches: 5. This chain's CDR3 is CASSHGTGIETQYF. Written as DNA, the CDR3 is TGTGCCAGCAGTCATGGGACAGGGATAGAGACCCAGTACTTC.

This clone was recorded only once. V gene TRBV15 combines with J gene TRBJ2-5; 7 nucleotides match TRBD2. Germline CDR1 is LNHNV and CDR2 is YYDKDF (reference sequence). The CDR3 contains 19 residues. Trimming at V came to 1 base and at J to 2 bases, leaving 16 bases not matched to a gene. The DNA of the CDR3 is TGTGCCACCAGCAGAGGAGGCAGTTCCTCCGGGAGGTATCAAGAGACCCAGTACTTC. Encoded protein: CATSRGGSSSGRYQETQYF.

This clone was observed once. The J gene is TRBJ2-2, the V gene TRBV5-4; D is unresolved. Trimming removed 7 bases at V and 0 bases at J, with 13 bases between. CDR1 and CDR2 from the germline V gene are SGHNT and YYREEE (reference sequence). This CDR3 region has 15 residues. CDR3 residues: CASYVVGPNTGELFF. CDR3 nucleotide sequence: TGTGCCAGCTATGTTGTTGGTCCGAACACCGGGGAGCTGTTTTTT. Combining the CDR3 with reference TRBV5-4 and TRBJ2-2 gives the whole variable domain ETGVTQSPTHLIKTRGQQVTLRCSSQSGHNTVSWYQQALGQGPQFIFQYYREEENGRGNFPPRFSGLQFPNYSSELNVNALELDDSALYLCASYVVGPNTGELFFGEGSRLTVL.

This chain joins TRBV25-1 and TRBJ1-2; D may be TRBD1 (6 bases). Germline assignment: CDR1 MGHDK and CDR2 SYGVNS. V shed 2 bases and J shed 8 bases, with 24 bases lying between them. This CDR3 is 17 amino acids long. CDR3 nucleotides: TGTGCCAGCAGTGAAGTGGGGGCAAAAGGCAGGGGCGAGGGCTACACCTTC. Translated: CASSEVGAKGRGEGYTF.

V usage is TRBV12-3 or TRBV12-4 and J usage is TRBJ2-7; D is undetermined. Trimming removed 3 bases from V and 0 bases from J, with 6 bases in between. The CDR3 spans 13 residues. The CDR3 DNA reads TGTGCCAGCAGTTTGGTCAGCTCCTACGAGCAGTACTTC. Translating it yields CASSLVSSYEQYF.

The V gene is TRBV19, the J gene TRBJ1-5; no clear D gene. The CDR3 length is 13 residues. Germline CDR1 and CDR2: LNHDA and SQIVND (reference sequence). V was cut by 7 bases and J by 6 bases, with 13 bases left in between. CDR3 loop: CASTPEVRQPQHF. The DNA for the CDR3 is TGTGCCAGTACCCCAGAGGTTCGTCAGCCCCAGCATTTT. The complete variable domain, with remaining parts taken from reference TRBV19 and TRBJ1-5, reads DGGITQSPKYLFRKEGQNVTLSCEQNLNHDAMYWYRQDPGQGLRLIYYSQIVNDFQKGDIAEGYSVSREKKESFPLTVTSAQKNPTAFYLCASTPEVRQPQHFGDGTRLSIL.